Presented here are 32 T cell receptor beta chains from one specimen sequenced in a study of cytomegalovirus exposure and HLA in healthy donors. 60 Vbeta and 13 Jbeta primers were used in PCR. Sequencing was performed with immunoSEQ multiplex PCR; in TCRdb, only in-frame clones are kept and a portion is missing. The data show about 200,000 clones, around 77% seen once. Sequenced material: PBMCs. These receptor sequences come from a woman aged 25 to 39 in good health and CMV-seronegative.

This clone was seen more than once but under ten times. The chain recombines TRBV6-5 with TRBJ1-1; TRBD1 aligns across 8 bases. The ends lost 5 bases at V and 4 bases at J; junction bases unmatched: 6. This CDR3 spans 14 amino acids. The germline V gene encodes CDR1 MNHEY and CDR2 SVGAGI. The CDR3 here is CASSPTGEGTEAFF. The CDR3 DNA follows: TGTGCCAGCAGTCCGACAGGGGAAGGCACTGAAGCTTTCTTT.

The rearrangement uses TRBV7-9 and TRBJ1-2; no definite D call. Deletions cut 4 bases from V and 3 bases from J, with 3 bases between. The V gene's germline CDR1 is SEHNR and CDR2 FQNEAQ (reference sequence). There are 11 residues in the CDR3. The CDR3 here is CASSSYYGYTF. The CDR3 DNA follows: TGTGCCAGCAGCTCCTACTATGGCTACACCTTC.

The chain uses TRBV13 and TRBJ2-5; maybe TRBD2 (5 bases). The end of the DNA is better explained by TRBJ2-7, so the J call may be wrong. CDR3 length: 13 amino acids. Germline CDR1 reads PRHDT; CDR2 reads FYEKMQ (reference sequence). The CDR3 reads CASQDSFSYEQYF. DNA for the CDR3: TGTGCCAGTCAGGACTCGTTCTCCTACGAGCAGTACTTC.

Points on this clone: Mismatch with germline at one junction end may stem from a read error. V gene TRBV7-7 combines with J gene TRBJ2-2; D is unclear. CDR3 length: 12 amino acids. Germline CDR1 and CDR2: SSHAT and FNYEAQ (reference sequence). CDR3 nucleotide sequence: TGTGCTAGCAGCACTCTTACCGGGGAGCTGTTTTTT. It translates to CASSTLTGELFF.

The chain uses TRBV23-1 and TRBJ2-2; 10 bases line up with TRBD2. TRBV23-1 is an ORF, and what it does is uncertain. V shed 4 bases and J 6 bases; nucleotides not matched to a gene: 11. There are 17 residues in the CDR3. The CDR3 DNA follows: TGCGCCAGCAGTCTGCCCCAAGCGGGAGGGCCCTCCGGGGAGCTGTTTTTT. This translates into CASSLPQAGGPSGELFF.

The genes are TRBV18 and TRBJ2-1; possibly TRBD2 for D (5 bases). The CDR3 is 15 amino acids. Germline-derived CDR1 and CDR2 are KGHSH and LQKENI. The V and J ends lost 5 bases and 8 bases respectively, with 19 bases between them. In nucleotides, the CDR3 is TGTGCCAGCTCATTGCGGGTGGGCTCTCGGGATGAGCAGTTCTTC. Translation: CASSLRVGSRDEQFF.

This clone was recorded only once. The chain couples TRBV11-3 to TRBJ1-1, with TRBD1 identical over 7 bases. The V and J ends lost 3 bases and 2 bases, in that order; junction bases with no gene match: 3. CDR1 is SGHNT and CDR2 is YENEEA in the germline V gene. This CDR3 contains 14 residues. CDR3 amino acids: CASSFGGGNTEAFF. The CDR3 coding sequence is TGTGCCAGCAGCTTTGGAGGGGGCAACACTGAAGCTTTCTTT.

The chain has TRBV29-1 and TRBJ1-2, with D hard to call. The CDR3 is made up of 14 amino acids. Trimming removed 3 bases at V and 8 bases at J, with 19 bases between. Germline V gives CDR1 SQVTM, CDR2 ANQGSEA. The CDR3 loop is CSVEHPFPAGGYTF. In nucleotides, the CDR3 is TGCAGCGTTGAGCATCCATTCCCGGCGGGGGGCTACACCTTC.

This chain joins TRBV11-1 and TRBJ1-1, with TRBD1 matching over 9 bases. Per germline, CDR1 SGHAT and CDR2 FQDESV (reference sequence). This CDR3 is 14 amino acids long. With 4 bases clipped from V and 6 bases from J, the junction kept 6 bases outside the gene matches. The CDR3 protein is CASSSRDRVSEAFF. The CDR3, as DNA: TGTGCCAGCAGCTCCCGGGACAGGGTCTCTGAAGCTTTCTTT.

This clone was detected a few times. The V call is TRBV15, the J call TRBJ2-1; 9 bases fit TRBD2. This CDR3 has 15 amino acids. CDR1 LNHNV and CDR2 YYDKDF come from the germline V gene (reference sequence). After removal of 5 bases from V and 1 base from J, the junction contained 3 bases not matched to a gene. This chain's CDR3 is CATSGTSLSYNEQFF. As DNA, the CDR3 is TGTGCCACCAGCGGGACTAGCCTATCCTACAATGAGCAGTTCTTC. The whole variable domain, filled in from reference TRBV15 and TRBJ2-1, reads DAMVIQNPRYQVTQFGKPVTLSCSQTLNHNVMYWYQQKSSQAPKLLFHYYDKDFNNEADTPDNFQSRRPNTSFCFLDIRSPGLGDTAMYLCATSGTSLSYNEQFFGPGTRLTVL.

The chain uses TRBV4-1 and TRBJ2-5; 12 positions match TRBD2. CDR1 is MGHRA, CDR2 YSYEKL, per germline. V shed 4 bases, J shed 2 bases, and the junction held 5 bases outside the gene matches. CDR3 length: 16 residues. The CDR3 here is CASSPGLAGSQETQYF. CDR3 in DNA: TGCGCCAGCAGCCCCGGACTAGCGGGGAGTCAAGAGACCCAGTACTTC.

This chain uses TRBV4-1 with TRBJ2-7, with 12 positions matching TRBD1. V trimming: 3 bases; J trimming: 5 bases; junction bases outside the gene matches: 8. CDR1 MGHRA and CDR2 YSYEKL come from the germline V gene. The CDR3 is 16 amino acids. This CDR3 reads CASSQLGTGGIDEQYF. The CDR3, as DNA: TGCGCCAGCAGCCAGCTCGGGACAGGGGGCATCGACGAGCAGTACTTC.

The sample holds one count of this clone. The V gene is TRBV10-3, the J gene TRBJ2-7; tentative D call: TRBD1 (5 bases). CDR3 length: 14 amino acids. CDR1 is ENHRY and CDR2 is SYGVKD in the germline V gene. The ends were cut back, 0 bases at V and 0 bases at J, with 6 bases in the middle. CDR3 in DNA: TGTGCCATCAGTGAGTCGGGGCGCTCCTACGAGCAGTACTTC. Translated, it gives CAISESGRSYEQYF.

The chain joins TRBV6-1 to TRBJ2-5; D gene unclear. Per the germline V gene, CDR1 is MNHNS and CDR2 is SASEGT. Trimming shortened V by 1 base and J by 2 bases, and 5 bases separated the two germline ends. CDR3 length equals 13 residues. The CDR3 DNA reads TGTGCCAGCAGTGAAGGAACTCAAGAGACCCAGTACTTC. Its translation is CASSEGTQETQYF.

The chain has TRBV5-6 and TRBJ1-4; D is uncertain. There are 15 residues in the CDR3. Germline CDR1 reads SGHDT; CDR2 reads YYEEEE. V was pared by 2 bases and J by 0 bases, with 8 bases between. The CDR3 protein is CASSFDRATNEKLFF. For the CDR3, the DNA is TGTGCCAGCAGCTTTGACCGGGCAACTAATGAAAAACTGTTTTTT.

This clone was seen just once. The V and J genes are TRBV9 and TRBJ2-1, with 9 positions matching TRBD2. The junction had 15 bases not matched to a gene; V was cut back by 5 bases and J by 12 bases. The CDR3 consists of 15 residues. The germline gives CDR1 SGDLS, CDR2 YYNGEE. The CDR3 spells CASRAGTSRMGWQFF. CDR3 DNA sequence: TGTGCCAGCAGAGCAGGGACTAGCAGGATGGGATGGCAGTTCTTC. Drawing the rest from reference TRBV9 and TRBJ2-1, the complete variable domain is DSGVTQTPKHLITATGQRVTLRCSPRSGDLSVYWYQQSLDQGLQFLIQYYNGEERAKGNILERFSAQQFPDLHSELNLSSLELGDSALYFCASRAGTSRMGWQFFGPGTRLTVL.

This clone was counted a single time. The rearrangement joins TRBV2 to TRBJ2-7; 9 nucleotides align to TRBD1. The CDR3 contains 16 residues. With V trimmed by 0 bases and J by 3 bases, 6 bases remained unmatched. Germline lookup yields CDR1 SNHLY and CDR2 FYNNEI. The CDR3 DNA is TGTGCCAGCAGTGAAGCGCGCCGGGACAGGGACTACGAGCAGTACTTC. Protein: CASSEARRDRDYEQYF.

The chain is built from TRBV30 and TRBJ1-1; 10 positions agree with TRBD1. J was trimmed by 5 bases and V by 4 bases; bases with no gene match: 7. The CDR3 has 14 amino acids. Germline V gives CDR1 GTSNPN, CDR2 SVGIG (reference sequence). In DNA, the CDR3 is TGTGCCTGGACCCGACAGGGGGCGATTACTGAAGCTTTCTTT. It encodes CAWTRQGAITEAFF.

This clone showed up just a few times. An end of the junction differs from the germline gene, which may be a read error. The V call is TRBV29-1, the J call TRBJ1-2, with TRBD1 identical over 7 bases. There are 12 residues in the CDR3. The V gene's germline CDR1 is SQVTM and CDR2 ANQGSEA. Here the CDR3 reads CSVLNRGYGYPF. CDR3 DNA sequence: TGCAGCGTTTTGAACAGGGGTTATGGCTACCCCTTC.

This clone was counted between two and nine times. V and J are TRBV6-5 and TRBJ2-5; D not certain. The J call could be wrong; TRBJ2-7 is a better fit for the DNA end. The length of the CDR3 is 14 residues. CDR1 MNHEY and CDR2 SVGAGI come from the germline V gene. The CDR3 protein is CASSYSPNSYEQYF. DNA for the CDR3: TGTGCCAGCAGTTACTCACCGAACTCCTACGAGCAGTACTTC.

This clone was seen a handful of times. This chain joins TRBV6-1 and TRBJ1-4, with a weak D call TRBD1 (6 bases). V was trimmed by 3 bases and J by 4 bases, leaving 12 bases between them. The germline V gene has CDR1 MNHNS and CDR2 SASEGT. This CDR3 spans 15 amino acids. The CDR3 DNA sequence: TGTGCCAGCAGTGATTCCAGGGGCCATAATGAAAAACTGTTTTTT. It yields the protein CASSDSRGHNEKLFF.

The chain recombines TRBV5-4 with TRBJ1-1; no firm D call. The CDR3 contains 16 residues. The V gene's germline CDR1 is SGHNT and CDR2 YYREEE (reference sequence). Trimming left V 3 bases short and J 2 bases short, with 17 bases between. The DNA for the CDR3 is TGTGCCAGCAGCTCTATAGGAGGCCCTCCTAACACTGAAGCTTTCTTT. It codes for CASSSIGGPPNTEAFF.

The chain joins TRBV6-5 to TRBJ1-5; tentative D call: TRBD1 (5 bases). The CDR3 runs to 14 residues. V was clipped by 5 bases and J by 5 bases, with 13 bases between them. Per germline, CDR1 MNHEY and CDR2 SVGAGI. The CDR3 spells CASSPVIGDQPQHF. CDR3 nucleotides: TGTGCCAGCAGTCCCGTAATAGGGGATCAGCCCCAGCATTTT.

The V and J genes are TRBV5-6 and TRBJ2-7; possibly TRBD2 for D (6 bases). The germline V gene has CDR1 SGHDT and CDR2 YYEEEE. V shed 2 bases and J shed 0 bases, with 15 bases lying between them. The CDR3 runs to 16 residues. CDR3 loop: CASSFFAGRSSYEQYF. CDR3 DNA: TGTGCCAGCAGCTTTTTTGCGGGACGTAGCTCCTACGAGCAGTACTTC.

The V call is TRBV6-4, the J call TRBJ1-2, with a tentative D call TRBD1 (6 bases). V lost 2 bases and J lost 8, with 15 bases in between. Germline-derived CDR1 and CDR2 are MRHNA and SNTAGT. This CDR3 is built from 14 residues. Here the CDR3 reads CASSDPAGDGGYTF. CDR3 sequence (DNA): TGTGCCAGCAGTGACCCTGCAGGGGATGGCGGCTACACCTTC.

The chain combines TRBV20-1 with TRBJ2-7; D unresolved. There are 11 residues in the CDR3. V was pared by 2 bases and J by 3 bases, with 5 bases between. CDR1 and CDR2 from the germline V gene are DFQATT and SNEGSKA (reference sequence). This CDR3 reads CSARPVYEQYF. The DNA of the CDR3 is TGCAGTGCTAGACCCGTCTACGAGCAGTACTTC.

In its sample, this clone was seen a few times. As DNA, the CDR3 is TGCAGCGTTGAAGATCCGTGGGGGGTGGGTTCGGGAGAGACCCAGTACTTC. Translation gives CSVEDPWGVGSGETQYF. V gene TRBV29-1 combines with J gene TRBJ2-5; TRBD2 is a possible D gene (6 bases). Trimming cost V 0 bases and J 4 bases, with 21 bases left between them. Germline CDR1 reads SQVTM; CDR2 reads ANQGSEA. This CDR3 is 17 amino acids long. The full variable domain, rest sourced from reference TRBV29-1 and TRBJ2-5, is SAVISQKPSRDICQRGTSLTIQCQVDSQVTMMFWYRQQPGQSLTLIATANQGSEATYESGFVIDKFPISRPNLTFSTLTVSNMSPEDSSIYLCSVEDPWGVGSGETQYFGPGTRLLVL.

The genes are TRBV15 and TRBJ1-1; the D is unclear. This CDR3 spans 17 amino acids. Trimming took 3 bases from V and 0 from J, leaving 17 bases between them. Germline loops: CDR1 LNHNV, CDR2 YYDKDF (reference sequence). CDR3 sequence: CATSSRRALIMNTEAFF. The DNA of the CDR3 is TGTGCCACCAGCAGCCGAAGAGCCCTAATAATGAACACTGAAGCTTTCTTT.

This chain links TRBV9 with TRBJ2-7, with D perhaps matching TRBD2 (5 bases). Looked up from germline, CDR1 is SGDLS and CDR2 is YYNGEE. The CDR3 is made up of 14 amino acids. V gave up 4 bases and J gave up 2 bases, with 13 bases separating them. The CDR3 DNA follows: TGTGCCAGCAGCCCGCGGGCCAGCACCTACGAGCAGTACTTC. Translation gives CASSPRASTYEQYF. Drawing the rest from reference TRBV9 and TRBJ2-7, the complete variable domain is DSGVTQTPKHLITATGQRVTLRCSPRSGDLSVYWYQQSLDQGLQFLIQYYNGEERAKGNILERFSAQQFPDLHSELNLSSLELGDSALYFCASSPRASTYEQYFGPGTRLTVT.

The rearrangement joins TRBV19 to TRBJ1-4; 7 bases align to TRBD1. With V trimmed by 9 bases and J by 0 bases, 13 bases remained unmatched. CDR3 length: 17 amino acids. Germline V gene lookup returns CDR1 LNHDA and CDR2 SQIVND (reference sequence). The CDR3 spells CASTRDRARATNEKLFF. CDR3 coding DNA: TGTGCCAGCACCCGCGACAGGGCCCGTGCAACTAATGAAAAACTGTTTTTT. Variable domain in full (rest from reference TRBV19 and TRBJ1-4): DGGITQSPKYLFRKEGQNVTLSCEQNLNHDAMYWYRQDPGQGLRLIYYSQIVNDFQKGDIAEGYSVSREKKESFPLTVTSAQKNPTAFYLCASTRDRARATNEKLFFGSGTQLSVL.

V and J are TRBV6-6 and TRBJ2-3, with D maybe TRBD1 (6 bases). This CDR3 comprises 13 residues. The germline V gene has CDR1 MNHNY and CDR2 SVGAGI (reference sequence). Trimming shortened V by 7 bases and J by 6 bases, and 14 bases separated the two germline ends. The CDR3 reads CASNDVGADTQYF. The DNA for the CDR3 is TGTGCCAGCAACGACGTGGGGGCGGATACGCAGTATTTT.

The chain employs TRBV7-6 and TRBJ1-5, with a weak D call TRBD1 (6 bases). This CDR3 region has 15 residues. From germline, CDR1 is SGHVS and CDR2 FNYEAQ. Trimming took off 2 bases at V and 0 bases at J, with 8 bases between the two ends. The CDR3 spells CASSLSGDSNQPQHF. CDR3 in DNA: TGTGCCAGCAGCTTATCAGGGGATAGCAATCAGCCCCAGCATTTT.